Sequencing of this T cell receptor beta chain was carried out in a study of vaccination and CD4 T cells after COVID-19. Study details: After nasal swab PCR-confirmed SARS-CoV-2, several convalescents had mild disease and one severe. Study-level findings and limits: Although the median of SARS-CoV-2-reactive clonotypes rose from 21 to 38, the change was not significant.

The Oncomine TCR Beta short-read assay was applied to DNA of cultured CD4+ T cells. Someone extracted genomic DNA from cultured CD4+ T cells. TCRdb used MiXCR to reprocess the PCR reads, holding one entry per CDR3 protein. The repertoire holds 23,000 or so distinct CDR3 sequences, with about 45% as singletons. This CDR3 contains 16 residues. The V segment lost 4 bases and the J segment 7 bases; nucleotides outside the gene matches: 13. Per germline, CDR1 SGHNT and CDR2 YYREEE (reference sequence). Regarding time point: late sampling 161 to 241 days after vaccination in a few convalescent patients. As for treatment: approximately 9-day PBMC culture with coronavirus spike peptide pools or control peptides (ViraFEST assay). ViraFEST grew antigen-specific T cells using peptide pools, then sequenced TCRs. This clonotype was picked up a small number of times. Its antigen is as yet unknown.

The receptor was isolated from a human donor who had recovered from COVID-19. Here the sequenced sample was CD4+ T cells from blood, cultured in vitro, taken about 7 months after SARS-CoV-2 vaccination. The chain employs TRBV5-4 and TRBJ1-2; 10 bases line up with TRBD1. The CDR3 DNA reads as TGTGCCAGCAGCCCCTTCCGCGGACAGGGGGTATCTGGCTACACCTTC. Translation gives CASSPFRGQGVSGYTF.